The clone carrying this T cell receptor (beta chain) was seen a single time. What it recognizes is unknown. These data belong to a study of T cell responses to AZD1222 COVID-19 vaccine. Study observations and caveats: Clonal diversity may have been underestimated, and the donors were mostly white British, with more females than males. Repertoire sampling occurred only after the peak T cell response. Vaccine-related CD4 TCRs covered spike, predominating at 160-218 and 743-854. Only five or six AZD1222 recipients tested seropositive at baseline.

TCRdb's copy holds only in-frame clones and misses some; the assay was immunoSEQ multiplex PCR. The table lists about 200,000 clones, approximately 92% of them singletons, with roughly 1.3% in the top ten. This receptor was taken from an adult in good health. The sequences come from peripheral blood, collected on day 0 of AZD1222 vaccination.

In nucleotides, the CDR3 is TGTGCCAGCTCACCCGTGACATCTGGAAACACCATATATTTT. The encoded protein is CASSPVTSGNTIYF. The chain employs TRBV18 and TRBJ1-3; D is unresolved. CDR3 length: 14 residues. Between the trimmed V and J ends, which lost 3 bases and 1 base, there was a span of 7 bases. Germline CDR1 and CDR2: KGHSH and LQKENI.